The 30 T cell receptor beta chains reported below all come from one sample, sequenced in a study of beta chain features in type 1 diabetes listed by TCRdb under 2018. The library was obtained by the immunoSEQ multiplex PCR assay. The entire amount of isolated RNA was reverse transcribed using the High Capacity cDNA Reverse Transcription Kit, so the sequenced TCRB transcripts were expressed ones. TCRdb retrieved this table from immuneACCESS and kept in-frame rearrangements only. Not all clones are present; in checked studies, unresolved V genes account for under half, and no reason is known for the remainder. The sample table records 450,000 to 600,000 clones; about 29% of these occur just once. The ten largest account for roughly 0.066% of the sample. Specimen: naive CD4+ T cells from blood. The cell subset or site label, read with the paper, signifies: true naive CD4+ T cells. The receptor source for this set is a man between 18 and 29 years old in good health.

In its sample, this clone was seen a few times. The rearrangement links TRBV7-2 to TRBJ2-5, with 12 positions matching TRBD1. The germline V gene has CDR1 SGHTA and CDR2 FQGNSA. Trimming removed 1 base from V and 2 bases from J; junction bases left unmatched: 2. The CDR3 is 16 amino acids. CDR3 sequence reads: CASSLGDRGRQETQYF. CDR3 bases: TGTGCCAGCAGCTTAGGGGACAGGGGGCGTCAAGAGACCCAGTACTTC.

This clone turned up a few times. V is TRBV10-1 and J is TRBJ2-1; 11 positions match TRBD2. V trimming: 5 bases; J trimming: 7 bases; junction bases outside the gene matches: 7. CDR1 is WNHNN and CDR2 is SYGVQD in the germline V gene (reference sequence). The CDR3 runs to 15 residues. In nucleotides, the CDR3 is TGCGCCAGCAGTATCCAACTAGCGGGAGCGAATGAGCAGTTCTTC. Its translation is CASSIQLAGANEQFF.

V and J are TRBV6-1 and TRBJ1-2; 7 bases match TRBD1. The germline gives CDR1 MNHNS, CDR2 SASEGT. The CDR3 is 14 residues long. With 1 base clipped from V and 6 bases from J, the junction kept 5 bases outside the gene matches. The CDR3 here is CASSEVDRAHGYTF. The CDR3 DNA sequence: TGTGCCAGCAGTGAAGTTGACAGGGCCCATGGCTACACCTTC.

This clone has only a few counts. The J gene is TRBJ2-1, the V gene TRBV4-3; weak D call: TRBD2 (6 bases). V gave up 0 bases and J gave up 6 bases, with 12 bases separating them. The CDR3 spans 15 residues. Germline loops: CDR1 LGHNA, CDR2 YSLEER. The DNA of the CDR3 is TGCGCCAGCAGCCAAGATGGAGGGCTAGGCAATGAGCAGTTCTTC. This encodes CASSQDGGLGNEQFF.

The chain joins TRBV30 to TRBJ1-1, with D unclear. The germline V gene has CDR1 GTSNPN and CDR2 SVGIG (reference sequence). The CDR3 sequence is 12 residues long. V lost 0 bases, J lost 8 bases, and 10 bases lay in between. The chain's CDR3 is CAWSVPLLEAFF. CDR3 sequence (DNA): TGTGCCTGGAGTGTACCCCTCCTCGAAGCTTTCTTT.

The chain links TRBV29-1 to TRBJ2-7; D is unclear. The germline CDR1 and CDR2 sequences are SQVTM and ANQGSEA. The V and J ends lost 8 bases and 6 bases respectively, with 11 bases between them. The CDR3 loop spans 10 amino acids. The CDR3 is CSSTLGEQYF. The CDR3 DNA follows: TGCAGCAGCACCCTAGGCGAGCAGTACTTC.

This CDR3 reads CASSFPGYSYNEQFF. The CDR3, as DNA: TGTGCCAGCAGCTTCCCAGGGTACTCCTACAATGAGCAGTTCTTC. The rearrangement links TRBV7-8 to TRBJ2-1; maybe TRBD1 (5 bases). The germline gives CDR1 SGHVS, CDR2 FQNEAQ. The CDR3 runs 15 residues. Between the trimmed V and J ends, which lost 3 bases and 0 bases, there was a span of 9 bases.

The chain joins TRBV5-4 to TRBJ1-2; maybe TRBD1 (5 bases). This CDR3 spans 13 amino acids. V was cut by 1 base and J by 4 bases, with 8 bases left in between. Germline CDR1 reads SGHNT; CDR2 reads YYREEE (reference sequence). The CDR3 nucleotides are TGTGCCAGCAGCTTGTCGGGGCCCTATGGCTACACCTTC. This translates into CASSLSGPYGYTF.

The gene calls are TRBV30 and TRBJ2-4; no clear D gene. The CDR3 loop spans 13 amino acids. The V end lost 3 bases, the J end lost 3 bases, and 9 bases lay between the germline ends. The germline V gene has CDR1 GTSNPN and CDR2 SVGIG (reference sequence). CDR3 nucleotides: TGTGCCTGGAGCGCCAGCGTCAAAAACATTCAGTACTTC. Translating gives CAWSASVKNIQYF.

The rearrangement uses TRBV7-2 and TRBJ2-5; possible D gene TRBD1, 6 bases. The CDR3 is 14 residues long. The ends were cut back, 9 bases at V and 1 base at J, with 15 bases in the middle. CDR1 SGHTA and CDR2 FQGNSA come from the germline V gene. CDR3 amino acids: CARWGPRVQETQYF. In DNA form, the CDR3 reads TGTGCCAGGTGGGGGCCAAGGGTCCAAGAGACCCAGTACTTC.

The genes are TRBV29-1 and TRBJ1-2, with D possibly being TRBD1 (6 bases). The germline V gene encodes CDR1 SQVTM and CDR2 ANQGSEA. Trimming removed 6 bases at V and 2 bases at J, with 10 bases between. The CDR3 contains 12 residues. The CDR3 sequence is CSVGHQNYGYTF. For the CDR3, the DNA is TGCAGCGTGGGACATCAAAACTATGGCTACACCTTC.

The chain is built from TRBV30 and TRBJ2-3; D might be TRBD2 (5 bases). There are 15 residues in the CDR3. Trimming shortened V by 0 bases and J by 1 base, and 11 bases separated the two germline ends. CDR1 GTSNPN and CDR2 SVGIG come from the germline V gene (reference sequence). The CDR3 region has the DNA TGTGCCTGGAGTGTACTAGGGTTTCGCACAGATACGCAGTATTTT. Translation: CAWSVLGFRTDTQYF.

CDR3 in amino acids: CASSLMGSSYNEQFF. DNA for the CDR3: TGTGCCAGCAGTTTAATGGGGAGCTCCTACAATGAGCAGTTCTTC. V is TRBV27 and J is TRBJ2-1; the D gene is possibly TRBD2 (5 bases). Deletions cut 2 bases from V and 0 bases from J, with 8 bases between. The CDR3 spans 15 residues. The germline CDR1 and CDR2 sequences are MNHEY and SMNVEV (reference sequence).

The genes are TRBV28 and TRBJ2-1, with a tentative D call TRBD1 (5 bases). The CDR3 has 15 amino acids. Trimming took off 2 bases at V and 5 bases at J, with 13 bases between the two ends. Germline V gene lookup returns CDR1 MDHEN and CDR2 SYDVKM. CDR3 sequence reads: CASSLDSGSNNEQFF. CDR3 in DNA: TGTGCCAGCAGTTTAGACTCAGGGTCAAACAATGAGCAGTTCTTC.

This chain links TRBV30 with TRBJ1-2; no clear D gene. The V end lost 1 base, the J end lost 8 bases, and 5 bases lay between the germline ends. Germline V gene lookup returns CDR1 GTSNPN and CDR2 SVGIG (reference sequence). The CDR3 sequence is 10 residues long. For the CDR3, the DNA is TGTGCCTGGAGTGAACAGGGCTACACCTTC. Amino acid sequence: CAWSEQGYTF.

The sample holds a few counts of this clone. The gene calls are TRBV28 and TRBJ2-1; perhaps TRBD2 as D (6 bases). CDR3 size: 16 residues. The germline V gene has CDR1 MDHEN and CDR2 SYDVKM. The ends were cut back, 1 base at V and 2 bases at J, with 12 bases in the middle. CDR3 sequence: CASSLFPGVTYNEQFF. The CDR3, as DNA: TGTGCCAGCAGTTTATTTCCGGGAGTAACCTACAATGAGCAGTTCTTC.

This chain connects TRBV9 to TRBJ2-3; D is ambiguous. CDR3 length: 12 residues. The germline CDR1 and CDR2 sequences are SGDLS and YYNGEE. Trimming pared 0 bases from V and 6 bases from J, leaving 5 bases between. The CDR3 DNA sequence: TGTGCCAGCAGCGTAGTTGATGATACGCAGTATTTT. Its protein is CASSVVDDTQYF.

This chain connects TRBV30 to TRBJ2-7, with D unresolved. This CDR3 region has 14 residues. V dropped 0 bases and J dropped 3 bases, with 12 bases sitting between them. CDR1 is GTSNPN, CDR2 SVGIG, per germline (reference sequence). CDR3 bases: TGTGCCTGGAGTGTACTTCTCCCCCTCTACGAGCAGTACTTC. Protein sequence: CAWSVLLPLYEQYF.

The chain joins TRBV4-1 to TRBJ2-4; 9 positions match TRBD1. The germline gives CDR1 MGHRA, CDR2 YSYEKL. J lost 9 bases, V lost 5 bases, and 11 bases had no gene match. The CDR3 consists of 15 residues. The CDR3 sequence: CASSTPGQGMAIQYF. DNA of the CDR3: TGCGCCAGCAGCACTCCGGGACAGGGAATGGCCATTCAGTACTTC.

The chain employs TRBV28 and TRBJ2-5; D gene ambiguous. The germline gives CDR1 MDHEN, CDR2 SYDVKM. Trimming cost V 4 bases and J 1 base, with 7 bases left between them. This CDR3 has 13 residues. As DNA, the CDR3 is TGTGCCAGCAGTTCTCCGGTCCAAGAGACCCAGTACTTC. Amino acid sequence: CASSSPVQETQYF.

The chain carries TRBV10-3 and TRBJ1-2; 8 bases agree with TRBD1. V shed 6 bases and J 4 bases; nucleotides not matched to a gene: 10. The CDR3 contains 15 residues. Germline CDR1 and CDR2: ENHRY and SYGVKD. The CDR3 loop reads CAIRDAGQGAYGYTF. CDR3 nucleotide sequence: TGTGCCATCAGAGATGCTGGACAGGGAGCCTATGGCTACACCTTC.

This clone was recorded once. The rearrangement uses TRBV14 and TRBJ2-2, with D possibly being TRBD2 (6 bases). CDR1 SGHDN and CDR2 FVKESK come from the germline V gene. V lost 3 bases, J lost 4 bases, and 9 bases lay in between. This CDR3 comprises 14 residues. CDR3 protein: CASSHGGSTGELFF. The CDR3 DNA reads TGTGCCAGCAGCCACGGGGGAAGCACCGGGGAGCTGTTTTTT.

V gene TRBV29-1 combines with J gene TRBJ1-1; 8 nucleotides align to TRBD1. This CDR3 comprises 11 residues. The V gene's germline CDR1 is SQVTM and CDR2 ANQGSEA. The J segment lost 8 bases and the V segment lost 5 bases, leaving 4 bases of the junction unmatched. The CDR3 DNA follows: TGCAGCGTTTGGACAGGGCCAGAAGCTTTCTTT. This translates into CSVWTGPEAFF. The full variable domain, its missing parts supplied by reference TRBV29-1 and TRBJ1-1, is SAVISQKPSRDICQRGTSLTIQCQVDSQVTMMFWYRQQPGQSLTLIATANQGSEATYESGFVIDKFPISRPNLTFSTLTVSNMSPEDSSIYLCSVWTGPEAFFGQGTRLTVV.

The chain links TRBV9 to TRBJ1-3; D is ambiguous. The V and J ends lost 1 base and 2 bases respectively, with 4 bases between them. This CDR3 region has 13 residues. Germline V lookup: CDR1 SGDLS, CDR2 YYNGEE. In DNA form, the CDR3 reads TGTGCCAGCAGCGTACAGGCTGGAAACACCATATATTTT. Translated: CASSVQAGNTIYF.

The rearrangement uses TRBV7-2 and TRBJ2-5; 9 bases fit TRBD1. V gave up 5 bases and J gave up 7 bases; unmatched junction bases: 5. This CDR3 spans 13 amino acids. Germline CDR1 is SGHTA and CDR2 is FQGNSA. CDR3 residues: CASSPDRGRTQYF. CDR3 nucleotides: TGTGCCAGCAGCCCAGACAGGGGGAGGACCCAGTACTTC. The full variable domain, completed using reference TRBV7-2 and TRBJ2-5, is GAGVSQSPSNKVTEKGKDVELRCDPISGHTALYWYRQSLGQGLEFLIYFQGNSAPDKSGLPSDRFSAERTGGSVSTLTIQRTQQEDSAVYLCASSPDRGRTQYFGPGTRLLVL.

About this clone itself: This same CDR3 is encoded by further DNA sequences in the sample. V usage is TRBV5-1 and J usage is TRBJ2-5; D gene uncertain. Trimming removed 4 bases from V and 2 bases from J, with 6 bases in between. There are 12 residues in the CDR3. Per the germline V gene, CDR1 is SGHRS and CDR2 is YFSETQ. CDR3 in DNA: TGCGCCAGCAGCGCTCAACAAGAGACCCAGTACTTC. Amino acid sequence: CASSAQQETQYF. The variable domain in full, with the rest retrieved from reference TRBV5-1 and TRBJ2-5, is KAGVTQTPRYLIKTRGQQVTLSCSPISGHRSVSWYQQTPGQGLQFLFEYFSETQRNKGNFPGRFSGRQFSNSRSEMNVSTLELGDSALYLCASSAQQETQYFGPGTRLLVL.

This clone was seen more than once but under ten times. The V and J genes are TRBV6-5 and TRBJ2-7, with 7 nucleotides matching TRBD1. CDR3 length equals 14 residues. With V trimmed by 2 bases and J by 8 bases, 9 bases remained unmatched. Germline V gene lookup returns CDR1 MNHEY and CDR2 SVGAGI. As DNA, the CDR3 is TGTGCCAGCAGTTACGGACCGACAGGGTGGAAGCAGTACTTC. It yields the protein CASSYGPTGWKQYF.

There are a few counts of this clone. Here the CDR3 reads CASSLASGFPFF. The CDR3 coding sequence is TGTGCCAGCAGCTTGGCTTCAGGGTTTCCGTTCTTC. The J gene is TRBJ2-1, the V gene TRBV5-4; tentatively, D is TRBD1 (5 bases). Germline V CDR1 and CDR2: SGHNT, YYREEE (reference sequence). V dropped 0 bases and J dropped 15 bases, with 13 bases sitting between them. The CDR3 is made up of 12 amino acids. The entire variable domain, with the rest obtained from reference TRBV5-4 and TRBJ2-1, is as follows: ETGVTQSPTHLIKTRGQQVTLRCSSQSGHNTVSWYQQALGQGPQFIFQYYREEENGRGNFPPRFSGLQFPNYSSELNVNALELDDSALYLCASSLASGFPFFGPGTRLTVL.

This chain joins TRBV30 and TRBJ1-1, with TRBD1 identical over 7 bases. The germline gives CDR1 GTSNPN, CDR2 SVGIG (reference sequence). V shed 5 bases and J 5 bases; nucleotides not matched to a gene: 8. This CDR3 spans 13 amino acids. This chain's CDR3 is CAWFIIRGTEAFF. The CDR3 bases are TGTGCCTGGTTCATAATCAGGGGGACTGAAGCTTTCTTT.

This clone came up a few times. Just one base apart from a much larger clone, this may be a read error. This sequence joins TRBV11-2 and TRBJ2-1; D gene uncertain. Germline lookup yields CDR1 SGHAT and CDR2 FQNNGV. Trimming pared 5 bases from V and 3 bases from J, leaving 2 bases between. This CDR3 contains 11 residues. The CDR3 protein is CASSHYNEQFF. In DNA, the CDR3 is TGTGCCAGCAGCCACTACAATGAGCAGTTCTTC.